The sequence of this T cell receptor (beta chain) was determined in a study of post-analysis software for immune sequencing data. Across the whole study: Included among the disease courses, which were recorded for the cohort, were relapsing-remitting, secondary progressive and progressive-relapsing multiple sclerosis.

A word on this clonotype: Antigen: not known.

Points from the study as a whole: Significantly decreased normalized Chao1 diversity was recorded for multiple sclerosis patients relative to controls. Same-batch preparations were strongly co-clustered by F measure.

Unique molecular identifiers tagged the TCR beta cDNA libraries. Input amounts of roughly 0.9 to 10 million T cells were used. These gave roughly 500,000 cDNA molecules, so each molecule approximated one T cell. TCRdb re-called the PCR reads with MiXCR, one entry per CDR3 protein. The data contain more than 500,000 distinct CDR3 sequences, about a third of them singletons. This TCR derives from a girl under 18 with multiple sclerosis. Sequenced input: blood.

CDR3 amino acids: CATSRDRDTVHNEQFF. Here the CDR3 DNA reads TGTGCCACCAGCAGAGACCGGGACACAGTCCACAATGAGCAGTTCTTC. The rearrangement links TRBV15 to TRBJ2-1; D may be TRBD1 (6 bases). This CDR3 has 16 residues. Germline lookup yields CDR1 LNHNV and CDR2 YYDKDF (reference sequence). Between the trimmed V and J ends, which lost 0 bases and 5 bases, there was a span of 14 bases.